A selection of T cell receptor beta chains follows, all from one sample in a study of cytomegalovirus exposure and HLA in healthy donors. Profiled with immunoSEQ multiplex PCR; TCRdb holds only in-frame clones, not every one. This sample yields 180,000 or so clones, of which over 75% are seen a single time; 1.5% to 2% belongs to the top ten. The material sequenced was PBMCs. The receptors were sampled from a woman aged 30 to 39 in good health and CMV-seronegative. The conserved cysteine and the conserved F or W are not part of the CDR3 here.

j_call: TRBJ1-2
v_call: TRBV11-3
cdr3_aa: ASSLSPGQGIEGYT

j_call: TRBJ2-7
v_call: TRBV12-5
cdr3_aa: ASGLVLTSGGYEQY

j_call: TRBJ2-7
v_call: TRBV6-1
cdr3_aa: ASSEAGGGSYEQY

j_call: TRBJ1-5
v_call: TRBV21-1
cdr3_aa: ASSKHPGQPQH

j_call: TRBJ2-3
v_call: TRBV7-3
cdr3_aa: ASSPRRGGDDTQY

j_call: TRBJ1-2
v_call: TRBV4-1
cdr3_aa: ASSHQTNYGYT

j_call: TRBJ1-1
v_call: TRBV19
cdr3_aa: ASSDRRYTEAF

j_call: TRBJ1-6
v_call: TRBV6-5
cdr3_aa: ASSYAAGGLDSPLH

j_call: TRBJ2-1
v_call: TRBV30
cdr3_aa: AWTSGGTGWF

j_call: TRBJ2-7
v_call: TRBV9
cdr3_aa: ASSLQAIGSGSSYEQY

j_call: TRBJ2-7
v_call: TRBV12-5
cdr3_aa: ASGLVPGQGPYEQY

j_call: TRBJ1-3
v_call: TRBV10-3
cdr3_aa: AISGRGHLIDSGNTIY

j_call: TRBJ2-1
v_call: TRBV10-3
cdr3_aa: AISSRRWASGALGGNEQF

j_call: TRBJ1-2
v_call: TRBV5-8
cdr3_aa: ASSLASRTGPAGGYT

j_call: TRBJ2-1
v_call: TRBV7-9
cdr3_aa: ASSSETSAHYNEQF

j_call: TRBJ1-1
v_call: TRBV13
cdr3_aa: ASSLTRLRTGSEAF

j_call: NA
v_call: TRBV4-2
cdr3_aa: ASSQDENRGHGEQY

j_call: TRBJ2-3
v_call: TRBV25-1
cdr3_aa: ASNGGYTQY

j_call: TRBJ1-5
v_call: TRBV7-8
cdr3_aa: ASSSTGSGNQPQH

j_call: TRBJ1-1
v_call: TRBV18
cdr3_aa: ASSNLQGDTEAF

j_call: TRBJ2-7
v_call: TRBV10-1
cdr3_aa: ASSSSTGQGPYEQY

j_call: TRBJ2-1
v_call: TRBV6-5
cdr3_aa: ASRRTASGEEQF

j_call: TRBJ1-1
v_call: TRBV29-1
cdr3_aa: SAKNTEAF

j_call: TRBJ1-2
v_call: TRBV2
cdr3_aa: ASCNDLMTGVGGYT

j_call: TRBJ2-7
v_call: TRBV7-6
cdr3_aa: ASSLAGVAGDYEQY

j_call: TRBJ2-1
v_call: TRBV7-9
cdr3_aa: ASSLSSSGGAREQF

j_call: TRBJ1-1
v_call: TRBV6-1
cdr3_aa: ASSAKRANTEAF

j_call: TRBJ1-4
v_call: TRBV7-9
cdr3_aa: ASSPRGGEKLF

j_call: TRBJ2-7
v_call: TRBV5-6
cdr3_aa: ASSSPGSTYEQY

j_call: TRBJ1-4
v_call: TRBV6-1
cdr3_aa: ASSEAQGGGYEKLF

j_call: TRBJ1-4
v_call: TRBV18
cdr3_aa: ASSPLGAANEKLF

j_call: TRBJ1-1
v_call: TRBV7-3
cdr3_aa: ASSLDPSGRAF

j_call: TRBJ1-2
v_call: TRBV5-1
cdr3_aa: ASSSETGGSYGYT

j_call: TRBJ2-5
v_call: TRBV15
cdr3_aa: ATSRDRQETQY

j_call: TRBJ2-7
v_call: TRBV29-1
cdr3_aa: SVLGGQGLDEQY

j_call: TRBJ2-7
v_call: TRBV7-3
cdr3_aa: ASSPRPSYEQY

j_call: TRBJ1-2
v_call: TRBV18
cdr3_aa: ASSPLTPDSYLYGYT

j_call: TRBJ1-1
v_call: TRBV25-1
cdr3_aa: ASSFDRVNTEAF

j_call: TRBJ1-4
v_call: TRBV10-1
cdr3_aa: ASSEWYRSATNEKLF

j_call: TRBJ1-3
v_call: TRBV18
cdr3_aa: ASSRTVENTIY

j_call: TRBJ2-5
v_call: TRBV30
cdr3_aa: AWSVKREQETQY

j_call: TRBJ2-5
v_call: TRBV2
cdr3_aa: ASSPTSGETQY

j_call: TRBJ2-2
v_call: TRBV6-5
cdr3_aa: ASSYDSGTGELF

j_call: TRBJ1-1
v_call: TRBV10-1
cdr3_aa: ASSPRHAGTEAF

j_call: TRBJ1-5
v_call: TRBV10-3
cdr3_aa: AIKRELDQPQH

j_call: TRBJ1-5
v_call: TRBV7-2
cdr3_aa: ASSLGSMTVNQPQH

j_call: TRBJ1-2
v_call: TRBV5-1
cdr3_aa: ASSLERGGYGYT

j_call: TRBJ1-5
v_call: TRBV19
cdr3_aa: ASSIMGTGVPNQPQH

j_call: TRBJ2-3
v_call: TRBV6-5
cdr3_aa: ASSYGSLRTDTQY

j_call: TRBJ2-1
v_call: TRBV30
cdr3_aa: AWNPIAGGFWNEQF

j_call: TRBJ1-5
v_call: TRBV4-2
cdr3_aa: ASSQDPGQGGQPQH

j_call: TRBJ2-3
v_call: TRBV5-1
cdr3_aa: ASSAGLAGGLTDTQY

j_call: TRBJ1-2
v_call: TRBV5-1
cdr3_aa: ASSSLTGYGYT

j_call: TRBJ1-3
v_call: TRBV6-5
cdr3_aa: ASSSPMGQKNTIY

j_call: TRBJ1-2
v_call: TRBV29-1
cdr3_aa: SGRDSANYGYT

j_call: TRBJ2-7
v_call: TRBV5-1
cdr3_aa: ASRPLGQPYEQY

j_call: TRBJ1-6
v_call: TRBV18
cdr3_aa: ASSPSGTGFDSPLH

j_call: TRBJ1-5
v_call: TRBV6-1
cdr3_aa: ASSVRTGLGNQPQH

j_call: TRBJ1-2
v_call: TRBV5-1
cdr3_aa: ASSLNRGLDYT

j_call: TRBJ2-5
v_call: TRBV2
cdr3_aa: ARGRGPPGSQY